Shown below are 29 T cell receptor beta chains from a single sample sequenced in a study of blood T cell repertoires in COVID-19. Sequenced by immunoSEQ multiplex PCR; TCRdb stores in-frame clones only, minus some. The sample has around 190,000 clones; roughly nine tenths are singletons. Sequencing was carried out using peripheral blood. These receptors were collected from a man aged 18 to 30 who had recovered from COVID-19.

The chain is built from TRBV2 and TRBJ2-3; D remains ambiguous. This CDR3 comprises 13 residues. The V and J ends lost 3 bases and 6 bases respectively, with 10 bases between them. Germline loops: CDR1 SNHLY, CDR2 FYNNEI. DNA for the CDR3: TGTGCCAGCAGTGATCTAGTAATGGATACGCAGTATTTT. It translates to CASSDLVMDTQYF.

The V gene is TRBV7-2, the J gene TRBJ2-1; a possible D gene is TRBD1 (6 bases). The CDR3 contains 18 residues. V was clipped by 2 bases and J by 5 bases, with 22 bases between them. CDR1 is SGHTA, CDR2 FQGNSA, per germline. Here the CDR3 DNA reads TGTGCCAGCAGCTTACGTTCTCCGGGACAAATAACCCACAATGAGCAGTTCTTC. This codes for CASSLRSPGQITHNEQFF.

This sequence joins TRBV5-6 and TRBJ2-1, with 9 bases lining up with TRBD1. CDR1 is SGHDT and CDR2 is YYEEEE in the germline V gene. The CDR3 extends over 15 amino acids. The ends lost 1 base at V and 7 bases at J; junction bases unmatched: 6. CDR3 in DNA: TGTGCCAGCAGCTTGACCGGGACAGGGATGAATGAGCAGTTCTTC. Amino acid sequence: CASSLTGTGMNEQFF.

CDR3 region: CASNSPDRGQQPQHF. In DNA, the CDR3 is TGTGCCAGCAACTCACCGGACAGGGGGCAGCAGCCCCAGCATTTT. V usage is TRBV6-7 and J usage is TRBJ1-5, with TRBD1 matching 11 bases. TRBV6-7 is sorted into the ORF group, with uncertain function. Trimming took 7 bases from V and 7 from J; bases not matched to a gene: 9. This CDR3 has 15 amino acids.

This rearrangement joins TRBV5-4 to TRBJ2-1; 9 bases match TRBD2. CDR1 and CDR2 from the germline V gene are SGHNT and YYREEE (reference sequence). V shed 0 bases, J shed 4 bases, and the junction held 8 bases outside the gene matches. The CDR3 runs 17 residues. This CDR3 is CASSLGHSGSLYNEQFF. DNA of the CDR3: TGTGCCAGCAGCTTGGGGCATAGCGGGAGCCTTTACAATGAGCAGTTCTTC.

CDR3 DNA sequence: TGTGCCAGCAGCTTAGTTGGAGGGAGCTCCTACGAGCAGTACTTC. Translated, it gives CASSLVGGSSYEQYF. The chain is built from TRBV11-1 and TRBJ2-7; D is perhaps TRBD2 (6 bases). V lost 1 base and J 0 bases, leaving 10 bases between the germline ends. From germline, CDR1 is SGHAT and CDR2 FQDESV (reference sequence). The CDR3 sequence is 15 residues long.

The gene calls are TRBV9 and TRBJ1-2, with a tentative D call TRBD1 (5 bases). The CDR3 runs to 15 residues. The V gene lost 0 bases and the J gene lost 1 base, with 10 bases spanning the gap. Germline assignment: CDR1 SGDLS and CDR2 YYNGEE. In DNA, the CDR3 is TGTGCCAGCAGCGTAGAAGCCAGGGATAACTATGGCTACACCTTC. Amino acids: CASSVEARDNYGYTF.

The V call is TRBV19, the J call TRBJ1-5, with 7 positions matching TRBD1. V lost 6 bases, J lost 2 bases, and 4 bases stayed unmatched. This CDR3 region has 14 residues. Looked up from germline, CDR1 is LNHDA and CDR2 is SQIVND (reference sequence). The CDR3 here is CASRLTGGNQPQHF. The CDR3, as DNA: TGTGCCAGTAGGCTAACAGGGGGCAATCAGCCCCAGCATTTT.

The chain is built from TRBV2 and TRBJ1-1; TRBD1 might be the D (5 bases). V lost 11 bases and J lost 4, with 23 bases in between. Looked up from germline, CDR1 is SNHLY and CDR2 is FYNNEI. CDR3 length: 15 amino acids. Here the CDR3 reads CASSAGHRPSTEAFF. As DNA, the CDR3 is TGTGCCTCCTCAGCGGGGCACAGGCCTAGCACTGAAGCTTTCTTT. The full variable domain, rest sourced from reference TRBV2 and TRBJ1-1, is EPEVTQTPSHQVTQMGQEVILRCVPISNHLYFYWYRQILGQKVEFLVSFYNNEISEKSEIFDDQFSVERPDGSNFTLKIRSTKLEDSAMYFCASSAGHRPSTEAFFGQGTRLTVV.

This chain links TRBV5-6 with TRBJ1-2; the D gene is possibly TRBD1 (5 bases). Germline values: CDR1 SGHDT, CDR2 YYEEEE. The CDR3 spans 11 residues. V was pared by 2 bases and J by 8 bases, with 7 bases between. The CDR3 loop reads CASSLGVGYTF. Here the CDR3 DNA reads TGTGCCAGCAGCTTAGGGGTCGGCTACACCTTC.

The chain links TRBV6-5 to TRBJ2-2; 8 positions agree with TRBD2. Germline V gives CDR1 MNHEY, CDR2 SVGAGI. The CDR3 is 16 residues long. V was pared by 0 bases and J by 6 bases, with 6 bases of the junction left unmatched. DNA for the CDR3: TGTGCCAGCAGTTACTCGCCGGGAGGGTCCGCCGGGGAGCTGTTTTTT. Translating gives CASSYSPGGSAGELFF.

The chain joins TRBV7-2 to TRBJ1-1; a possible D gene is TRBD1 (6 bases). V dropped 4 bases and J dropped 4 bases, with 19 bases sitting between them. This CDR3 has 16 residues. The V gene's germline CDR1 is SGHTA and CDR2 FQGNSA. In nucleotides, the CDR3 is TGTGCCAGCAGCTCCCGGCCCACAGGGCTTGTCACTGAAGCTTTCTTT. Amino acid sequence: CASSSRPTGLVTEAFF.

The CDR3 spells CASSYSIEGYEQYF. CDR3 bases: TGTGCCAGCAGTTACTCGATTGAGGGCTACGAGCAGTACTTC. The chain links TRBV6-5 to TRBJ2-7, with D possibly matching TRBD2 (5 bases). The V gene lost 0 bases and the J gene lost 3 bases, with 9 bases spanning the gap. The CDR3 consists of 14 residues. Germline CDR1 reads MNHEY; CDR2 reads SVGAGI.

This sequence joins TRBV18 and TRBJ2-2; 10 positions agree with TRBD2. J lost 5 bases, V lost 3 bases, and 15 bases had no gene match. The CDR3 sequence is 19 residues long. Germline CDR1 KGHSH, CDR2 LQKENI. The CDR3 protein is CASSPIEIPSGSQTGELFF. DNA for the CDR3: TGTGCCAGCTCACCCATCGAGATCCCTAGCGGGAGTCAGACCGGGGAGCTGTTTTTT.

The chain links TRBV15 to TRBJ2-5; 9 positions agree with TRBD2. The CDR3 has 15 residues. V shed 1 base, J shed 7 bases, and the junction held 7 bases outside the gene matches. The V gene's germline CDR1 is LNHNV and CDR2 YYDKDF (reference sequence). The chain's CDR3 is CATSRVSGRMVTQYF. CDR3 nucleotide sequence: TGTGCCACCAGCAGAGTGAGCGGGAGGATGGTGACCCAGTACTTC.

This clone was observed once. The chain uses TRBV15 and TRBJ2-5; perhaps TRBD2 as D (6 bases). The germline gives CDR1 LNHNV, CDR2 YYDKDF (reference sequence). The CDR3 loop spans 15 amino acids. Trimming removed 5 bases from V and 2 bases from J, with 15 bases in between. The CDR3 bases are TGTGCCACCAGCGGAGGGACTGCTTATCAAGAGACCCAGTACTTC. The encoded protein is CATSGGTAYQETQYF.

As concerns this clone: The DNA is left out, because the CDR3 cannot be placed on it with certainty; the CDR3 is given as TCRdb lists it. The rearrangement uses TRBV6-2 or TRBV6-3 and TRBJ1-5. Germline values: CDR1 MNHEY, CDR2 SVGEGT. The CDR3 totals 11 residues, both ends included. The CDR3 region is CASSTSGSQHF.

The genes are TRBV29-1 and TRBJ2-7; 9 bases are a match to TRBD2. The CDR3 length is 14 residues. Germline V gives CDR1 SQVTM, CDR2 ANQGSEA. Trimming removed 3 bases from V and 2 bases from J; junction bases left unmatched: 5. The DNA of the CDR3 is TGCAGCGTTGAGGCGGCTAGCGGGGCCTACGAGCAGTACTTC. Amino acids: CSVEAASGAYEQYF.

The chain couples TRBV19 to TRBJ1-1, with 10 bases matching TRBD1. Looked up from germline, CDR1 is LNHDA and CDR2 is SQIVND (reference sequence). The CDR3 spans 15 residues. V lost 6 bases and J lost 4; bases outside the gene matches: 8. As DNA, the CDR3 is TGTGCCAGTAGGGACAGACAGGGGGCGCCCACTGAAGCTTTCTTT. As protein: CASRDRQGAPTEAFF.

The table lists this clone with many counts. The genes are TRBV19 and TRBJ1-3; D is possibly TRBD1 (5 bases). Looked up from germline, CDR1 is LNHDA and CDR2 is SQIVND (reference sequence). This CDR3 is 15 amino acids long. The V gene lost 4 bases and the J gene lost 0 bases, with 10 bases spanning the gap. The CDR3 reads CASSRDSSSGNTIYF. CDR3 sequence (DNA): TGTGCCAGTAGTAGGGACTCAAGCTCTGGAAACACCATATATTTT.

The chain couples TRBV7-2 to TRBJ2-1, with 7 bases identical to TRBD2. V lost 3 bases, J lost 1 base, and 9 bases stayed unmatched. The CDR3 is made up of 17 amino acids. Germline V gene data show CDR1 as SGHTA and CDR2 as FQGNSA. In DNA form, the CDR3 reads TGTGCCAGCAGCTTGGCTTCGGGGCGGGAGTCCTACAATGAGCAGTTCTTC. Residues: CASSLASGRESYNEQFF.

This rearrangement joins TRBV19 to TRBJ1-5; 12 bases are shared with TRBD1. J lost 1 base, V lost 3 bases, and 4 bases had no gene match. This CDR3 is built from 17 residues. CDR1 and CDR2 from the germline V gene are LNHDA and SQIVND (reference sequence). The CDR3 region is CASSMGQGARSNQPQHF. The CDR3 nucleotides read TGTGCCAGTAGTATGGGACAGGGGGCGCGAAGCAATCAGCCCCAGCATTTT.

The rearrangement links TRBV4-1 to TRBJ2-5; 12 bases are shared with TRBD2. J gave up 0 bases and V 4 bases, and 6 bases lay outside the gene matches. Germline assignment: CDR1 MGHRA and CDR2 YSYEKL. The CDR3 length is 17 residues. As DNA, the CDR3 is TGCGCCAGCAGCCCAGGGACTAGCGGGTTGAACCAAGAGACCCAGTACTTC. It codes for CASSPGTSGLNQETQYF.

The sample holds one count of this clone. This chain connects TRBV3-1 (or the pseudogene TRBV3-2) to TRBJ2-1, with 13 bases identical to TRBD2. V lost 4 bases to trimming and J lost 9 bases; unmatched junction nucleotides: 9. The CDR3 sequence is 16 residues long. Germline V CDR1 and CDR2: LGHDT, YNNKEL (reference sequence). The CDR3 loop reads CASSLGTSGIGGEQFF. The CDR3 nucleotides are TGTGCCAGCAGCCTCGGGACTAGCGGGATCGGGGGTGAGCAGTTCTTC.

The gene calls are TRBV4-2 and TRBJ1-6; 10 bases align to TRBD1. V shed 6 bases and J 1 base; nucleotides not matched to a gene: 12. Germline CDR1 and CDR2: LGHNA and YNFKEQ. The length of the CDR3 is 19 residues. CDR3 in amino acids: CASRPNMTGGRSYNSPLHF. Here the CDR3 DNA reads TGTGCCAGCAGACCCAACATGACAGGGGGCCGGTCCTATAATTCACCCCTCCACTTT.

The rearrangement uses TRBV19 and TRBJ1-3; no clear D. CDR3 length: 14 residues. V was shortened by 6 bases and J by 1 base, with 10 bases between the two germline ends. Looked up from germline, CDR1 is LNHDA and CDR2 is SQIVND (reference sequence). Here the CDR3 DNA reads TGTGCCAGTAGCCCCCAAGCGTCTGGAAACACCATATATTTT. This codes for CASSPQASGNTIYF.

The rearrangement joins TRBV10-3 to TRBJ2-1; possible D gene TRBD2, 6 bases. Trimming took off 8 bases at V and 8 bases at J, with 16 bases between the two ends. This CDR3 region has 13 residues. From germline, CDR1 is ENHRY and CDR2 SYGVKD. In DNA form, the CDR3 reads TGTGCCATCGGCTCTAGCGTTCTCTATGAGCAGTTCTTC. It translates to CAIGSSVLYEQFF.

The chain combines TRBV19 with TRBJ2-3, with D possibly TRBD2 on 6 matching bases. V was cut by 7 bases and J by 6 bases, with 17 bases left in between. Germline V gene data show CDR1 as LNHDA and CDR2 as SQIVND (reference sequence). This CDR3 is built from 14 residues. The CDR3 here is CASTGRTEEDTQYF. The CDR3 bases are TGTGCCAGTACTGGGAGGACGGAAGAGGATACGCAGTATTTT. The full variable domain, with the rest looked up from reference TRBV19 and TRBJ2-3, is DGGITQSPKYLFRKEGQNVTLSCEQNLNHDAMYWYRQDPGQGLRLIYYSQIVNDFQKGDIAEGYSVSREKKESFPLTVTSAQKNPTAFYLCASTGRTEEDTQYFGPGTRLTVL.

V and J are TRBV19 and TRBJ1-4; 10 bases match TRBD1. The CDR3 has 16 amino acids. Germline assignment: CDR1 LNHDA and CDR2 SQIVND (reference sequence). With 9 bases clipped from V and 10 bases from J, the junction kept 17 bases outside the gene matches. This CDR3 reads CASREQRGTGAGKLFF. The CDR3 nucleotides are TGTGCCAGCCGGGAGCAGCGGGGGACAGGGGCCGGAAAACTGTTTTTT.